This TCR beta chain was profiled in a study of blood T cell repertoires in COVID-19. Overall study context: The United States, Italy and Spain supplied acute and convalescent COVID-19 samples. PBMCs, B-cell-depleted T cells, or T cells were the source of the cDNA or gDNA that made up the material.

Patients in Seattle were enrolled during active infection, then followed longitudinally. Germline CDR1 is MNHEY and CDR2 is SMNVEV (reference sequence). Germline trimming cut 5 bases from V and 7 bases from J; bases unmatched to any gene: 8. The CDR3 is 15 amino acids. In the source study's methods: Estimates of nucleated cell counts were drawn from the amplification of reference gene primers. TCRdb keeps only in-frame clones here, not all; method: immunoSEQ multiplex PCR. Clonal size and the V and J genes are those of that table, whereas D and trimming came from the DNA. The table lists about half a million clones, approximately 89% of them singletons.

Sequenced input: peripheral blood. The V and J genes are TRBV27 and TRBJ1-6; 7 bases are shared with TRBD1. The TCR sequence derives from a man aged 18 to 30 with COVID-19, enrolled during active disease. CDR3 in amino acids: CASSPTEQGNSPLHF. CDR3 DNA sequence: TGTGCCAGCAGTCCCACCGAACAGGGGAATTCACCCCTCCACTTT.